Listed below are T cell receptor beta chains from one sample, sequenced in a study of shared clonotypes between healthy human individuals. Repertoires were generated with immunoSEQ multiplex PCR, while TCRdb's copy carries only in-frame clones and drops some. The sample shows 950,000 to 1,300,000 clones, around 76% of them seen only once. Sequencing used memory CD4+ T cells sorted from blood. The receptors stem from a man aged 18 to 29 in good health. Each CDR3 is given with its conserved first and last residue. Each record gives: CDR3 protein, V gene, J gene.

CDR3: CASAMGLAGGPTQYF
V: TRBV19
J: TRBJ2-3

CDR3: CASSTRWTSSYNEQFF
V: TRBV28
J: TRBJ2-1

CDR3: CASSLWGTSGSSLREQYF
V: TRBV5-4
J: TRBJ2-7

CDR3: CASSASLSGNTIYF
V: TRBV5-4
J: TRBJ1-3

CDR3: CASSLRTGTNYGYTF
V: TRBV6-1
J: TRBJ1-2

CDR3: CASTNSGSSFGMYF
V: TRBV19
J: TRBJ2-5

CDR3: CSVGQQETQYF
V: TRBV29-1
J: TRBJ2-5

CDR3: CASSEEGGLYSGELFF
V: TRBV6-1
J: TRBJ2-2

CDR3: CASRQVGQNTGELFF
V: TRBV5-1
J: TRBJ2-2

CDR3: CASATGLAGPYEQYF
V: TRBV9
J: TRBJ2-7

CDR3: CASSLEGAYEKLFF
V: TRBV5-1
J: TRBJ1-4

CDR3: CASSLVVTGGYNEQFF
V: TRBV5-1
J: TRBJ2-1

CDR3: CASSLTRSNTGELFF
V: TRBV7-2
J: TRBJ2-2

CDR3: CASSVQGAFAEQYF
V: TRBV6-6
J: TRBJ2-7

CDR3: CASSNRGMNTQYF
V: TRBV28
J: TRBJ2-3

CDR3: CASSLAGQGRDEQYF
V: TRBV7-6
J: TRBJ2-7

CDR3: CASSLGDSSNQPQHF
V: TRBV5-1
J: TRBJ1-5